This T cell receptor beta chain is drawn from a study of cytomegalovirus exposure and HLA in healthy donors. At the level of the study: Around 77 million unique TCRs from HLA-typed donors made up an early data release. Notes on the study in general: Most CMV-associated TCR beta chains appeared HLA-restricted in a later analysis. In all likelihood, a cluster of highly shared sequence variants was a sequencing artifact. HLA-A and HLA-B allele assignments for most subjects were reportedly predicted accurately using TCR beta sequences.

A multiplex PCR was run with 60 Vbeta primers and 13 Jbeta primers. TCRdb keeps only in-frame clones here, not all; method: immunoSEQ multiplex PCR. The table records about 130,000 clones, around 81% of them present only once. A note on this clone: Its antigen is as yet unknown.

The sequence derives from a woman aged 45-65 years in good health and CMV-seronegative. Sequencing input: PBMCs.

As DNA, the CDR3 is TGCGCCAGCAGCCAAGATGGGGGGCAATTATCAGCGGGATACACAGATACGCAGTATTTT. Protein product: CASSQDGGQLSAGYTDTQYF. The chain has TRBV4-3 and TRBJ2-3; tentative D call: TRBD2 (7 bases). The CDR3 is 20 residues long. Germline CDR1 reads LGHNA; CDR2 reads YSLEER. Trimming cost V 0 bases and J 2 bases, with 24 bases left between them.